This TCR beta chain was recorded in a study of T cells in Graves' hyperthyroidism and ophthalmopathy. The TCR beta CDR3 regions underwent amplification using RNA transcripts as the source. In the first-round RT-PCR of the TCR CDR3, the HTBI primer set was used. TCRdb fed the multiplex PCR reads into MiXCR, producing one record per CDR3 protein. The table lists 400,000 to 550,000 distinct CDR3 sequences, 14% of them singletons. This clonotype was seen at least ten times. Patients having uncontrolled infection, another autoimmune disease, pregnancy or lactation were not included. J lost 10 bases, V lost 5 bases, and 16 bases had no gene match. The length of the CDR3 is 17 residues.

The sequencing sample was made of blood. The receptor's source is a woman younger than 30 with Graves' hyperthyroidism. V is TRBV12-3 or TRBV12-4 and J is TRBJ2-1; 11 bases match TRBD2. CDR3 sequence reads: CASSPTSGIGPREEQFF. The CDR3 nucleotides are TGTGCCAGCAGTCCGACTAGCGGGATCGGACCCCGGGAGGAGCAGTTCTTC.